The clone carrying this TCR delta chain is termed medium-sized. The entry originates in a study of delta chains in infants with herpesvirus infections. The overall study: Infants in Uganda were tracked from birth through primary CMV infection.

TCR cDNA was made from PBMC RNA with gamma- and delta-chain-specific primers. TCRdb re-identified clones in the RT-PCR reads via CATT. The repertoire holds over a thousand delta-chain clones, with over 20% as singletons. Looked up from germline, CDR1 is TSWWSYY and CDR2 is QGS. This CDR3 contains 18 residues. Trimming took 0 bases from V and 0 from J, leaving 17 bases between them. V gene TRDV1 combines with J gene TRDJ1; tentative D call: TRDD3 (6 bases). This sequence originates from a human donor who was a Ugandan infant, either HIV-exposed or HIV-unexposed (not recorded which). The sequencing used peripheral blood, collected at time point 2 of longitudinal follow-up. The CDR3 sequence is CALGELRQWGLYTDKLIF. CDR3 bases: TGTGCTCTTGGGGAACTCCGCCAATGGGGATTGTACACCGATAAACTCATCTTT.